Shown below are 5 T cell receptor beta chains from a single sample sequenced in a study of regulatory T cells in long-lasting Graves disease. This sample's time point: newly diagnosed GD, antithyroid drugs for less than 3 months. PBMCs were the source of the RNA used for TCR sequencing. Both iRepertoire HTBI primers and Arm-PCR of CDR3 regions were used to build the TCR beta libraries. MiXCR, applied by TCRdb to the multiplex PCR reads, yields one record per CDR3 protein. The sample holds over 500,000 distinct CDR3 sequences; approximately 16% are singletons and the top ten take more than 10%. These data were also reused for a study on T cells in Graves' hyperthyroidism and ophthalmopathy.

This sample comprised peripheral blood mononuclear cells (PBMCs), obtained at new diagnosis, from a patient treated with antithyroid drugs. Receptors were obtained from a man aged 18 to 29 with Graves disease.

This CDR3 reads CSVGGTGTQETQYF. The CDR3 DNA reads as TGCAGCGTGGGGGGGACAGGGACCCAAGAGACCCAGTACTTC. V gene TRBV29-1 combines with J gene TRBJ2-5; 9 bases match TRBD1. This CDR3 region has 14 residues. After removal of 6 bases from V and 1 base from J, the junction contained 6 bases not matched to a gene. CDR1 and CDR2 from the germline V gene are SQVTM and ANQGSEA. Based on the CDR3 plus reference TRBV29-1 and TRBJ2-5, the full variable domain is SAVISQKPSRDICQRGTSLTIQCQVDSQVTMMFWYRQQPGQSLTLIATANQGSEATYESGFVIDKFPISRPNLTFSTLTVSNMSPEDSSIYLCSVGGTGTQETQYFGPGTRLLVL.

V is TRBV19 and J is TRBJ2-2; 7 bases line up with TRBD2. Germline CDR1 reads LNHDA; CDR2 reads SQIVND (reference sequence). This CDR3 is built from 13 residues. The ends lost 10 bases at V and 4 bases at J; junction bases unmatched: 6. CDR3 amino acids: CATRPSGTGELFF. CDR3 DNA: TGTGCCACCAGGCCTAGCGGCACCGGGGAGCTGTTTTTT.

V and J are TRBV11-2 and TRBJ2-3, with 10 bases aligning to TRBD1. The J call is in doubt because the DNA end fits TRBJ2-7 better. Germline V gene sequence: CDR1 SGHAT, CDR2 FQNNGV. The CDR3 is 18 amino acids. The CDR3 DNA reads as TGTGCCAGCAGCTTCAATCGATTAAGGGACAGGGGATCCTACGAGCAGTACTTC. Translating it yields CASSFNRLRDRGSYEQYF.

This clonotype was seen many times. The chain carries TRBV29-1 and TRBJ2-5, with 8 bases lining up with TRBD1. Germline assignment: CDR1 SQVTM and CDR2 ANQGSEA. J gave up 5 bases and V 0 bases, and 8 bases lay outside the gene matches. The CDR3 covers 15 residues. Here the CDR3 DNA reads TGCAGCGTTGAAGAACAGGGGGATCAATCGGAGACCCAGTACTTC. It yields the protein CSVEEQGDQSETQYF.

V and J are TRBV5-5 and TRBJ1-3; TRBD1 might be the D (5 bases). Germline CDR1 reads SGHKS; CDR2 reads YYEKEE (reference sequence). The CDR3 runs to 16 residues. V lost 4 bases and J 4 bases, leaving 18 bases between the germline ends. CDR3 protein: CASSPLPQGMGNTIYF. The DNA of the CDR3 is TGTGCCAGCAGCCCACTTCCCCAGGGCATGGGAAACACCATATATTTT.